A single sample is the source of the 12 T cell receptor beta chains below, sequenced in a study of CD39 and CD103 CD8 tumor-infiltrating T cells (dated by TCRdb to between 2018 and 2020). The library was prepared using the immunoSEQ multiplex PCR assay. Sourced from immuneACCESS, this table was stored by TCRdb with only in-frame sequences that have V and J called. A share of the clones is absent; for the studies checked, an unresolved V gene accounts for under half, and the remainder has no known explanation. In all, the sample holds roughly 4,600 clones, and about 75% of those were seen once. The ten largest clones take up 12% of the sample. The sequenced material came from CD8+ T cells sorted from blood. In the paper's terms, the cell subset or site label means: total memory CD8 T cells (CD45RA-CCR7+/-) from blood or uninvolved lymph node. The receptor source for this set is a human donor with head and neck squamous cell carcinoma.

The chain couples TRBV7-8 to TRBJ1-2, with 7 bases that match TRBD1. The CDR3 is 14 amino acids. Germline values: CDR1 SGHVS, CDR2 FQNEAQ. V lost 4 bases to trimming and J lost 7 bases; unmatched junction nucleotides: 9. Here the CDR3 reads CASSSTGPGGGYTF. The DNA for the CDR3 is TGTGCCAGCAGCTCGACAGGGCCCGGGGGTGGCTACACCTTC.

The chain joins TRBV27 to TRBJ1-6; 8 bases agree with TRBD1. This CDR3 region has 14 residues. V gave up 8 bases and J gave up 10 bases; unmatched junction bases: 10. Germline assignment: CDR1 MNHEY and CDR2 SMNVEV (reference sequence). The CDR3 region is CASGDGTGWSPLHF. CDR3 coding DNA: TGTGCCAGCGGAGACGGGACAGGCTGGTCACCCCTCCACTTT.

This clone was counted once. The V gene is TRBV11-2, the J gene TRBJ2-2, with 10 positions matching TRBD1. This CDR3 is built from 17 residues. The germline V gene has CDR1 SGHAT and CDR2 FQNNGV. J lost 7 bases, V lost 2 bases, and 10 bases had no gene match. The CDR3 is CASSLSAGQGYVGELFF. The CDR3 bases are TGTGCCAGCAGCTTATCTGCGGGACAGGGGTACGTCGGGGAGCTGTTTTTT.

The rearrangement links TRBV7-9 to TRBJ1-2; D may be TRBD1 (6 bases). The CDR3 loop spans 16 amino acids. Trimming shortened V by 4 bases and J by 0 bases, and 15 bases separated the two germline ends. Per the germline V gene, CDR1 is SEHNR and CDR2 is FQNEAQ (reference sequence). The CDR3 region is CASSSNRGSPNYGYTF. DNA of the CDR3: TGTGCCAGCAGCTCTAATAGGGGGTCTCCTAACTATGGCTACACCTTC.

The CDR3 loop reads CASSFVTDNFYEQYF. CDR3 DNA sequence: TGTGCCAGCAGCTTTGTGACAGACAACTTCTACGAGCAGTACTTC. The chain uses TRBV5-6 and TRBJ2-7; perhaps TRBD1 as D (5 bases). CDR3 length equals 15 residues. CDR1 SGHDT and CDR2 YYEEEE come from the germline V gene. Trimming pared 2 bases from V and 3 bases from J, leaving 15 bases between.

The J gene is TRBJ2-5, the V gene TRBV10-1; no clear D. The CDR3 spans 13 residues. Trimming removed 10 bases from V and 3 bases from J, with 15 bases in between. Germline-derived CDR1 and CDR2 are WNHNN and SYGVQD (reference sequence). The CDR3 region has the DNA TGCGCCACCGCTTCAGAGGAAAAAGAGACCCAGTACTTC. It encodes CATASEEKETQYF.

The rearrangement links TRBV30 to TRBJ2-5; no definite D call. The CDR3 covers 13 residues. V was shortened by 3 bases and J by 1 base, with 9 bases between the two germline ends. Germline V gene data show CDR1 as GTSNPN and CDR2 as SVGIG (reference sequence). The CDR3 DNA is TGTGCCTGGAGGGAGTGGGTCCAAGAGACCCAGTACTTC. Protein sequence: CAWREWVQETQYF.

This clone was detected a few times. The rearrangement joins TRBV5-6 to TRBJ2-4; TRBD1 agrees at 9 bases. The CDR3 has 14 amino acids. V was pared by 5 bases and J by 3 bases, with 3 bases of the junction left unmatched. Looked up from germline, CDR1 is SGHDT and CDR2 is YYEEEE. The CDR3 nucleotides read TGTGCCAGCAGACTGGGACAGGGCAAAAACATTCAGTACTTC. Protein: CASRLGQGKNIQYF.

The rearrangement links TRBV27 to TRBJ1-1; weak D call: TRBD1 (6 bases). The CDR3 covers 11 residues. Germline CDR1 MNHEY, CDR2 SMNVEV (reference sequence). Trimming took off 6 bases at V and 8 bases at J, with 10 bases between the two ends. The CDR3 region has the DNA TGTGCCAGCAGCTCTAGGGGGGAAGCTTTCTTT. Encoded protein: CASSSRGEAFF.

This clone was seen only once. The chain employs TRBV2 and TRBJ2-2; TRBD2 matches 8 bases. This CDR3 comprises 14 residues. Trimming cost V 10 bases and J 0 bases; bases outside gene matches: 4. Germline values: CDR1 SNHLY, CDR2 FYNNEI. The CDR3 DNA is TGTGCCACCATAGCGGGGACGAACACCGGGGAGCTGTTTTTT. Amino acid sequence: CATIAGTNTGELFF.

The chain is built from TRBV18 and TRBJ1-4; 12 nucleotides align to TRBD1. The CDR3 runs to 16 residues. The germline V gene encodes CDR1 KGHSH and CDR2 LQKENI. The V and J ends lost 3 bases and 8 bases, in that order; junction bases with no gene match: 7. This CDR3 reads CASSPRDRGRDEKLFF. CDR3 sequence (DNA): TGTGCCAGCTCACCCCGGGACAGGGGGCGAGACGAAAAACTGTTTTTT.

The V call is TRBV5-6, the J call TRBJ1-2; D is unclear. Germline assignment: CDR1 SGHDT and CDR2 YYEEEE. Trimming removed 2 bases from V and 5 bases from J, with 16 bases in between. The CDR3 sequence is 15 residues long. CDR3 in amino acids: CASSLEDGMWYGYTF. In DNA, the CDR3 is TGTGCCAGCAGCTTAGAGGACGGGATGTGGTATGGCTACACCTTC.